Listed below are T cell receptor beta chains from one sample, sequenced in a study of neurological immune-mediated disorders. TCRdb fed the 5' RACE reads into MiXCR, producing one record per CDR3 protein. The table shows about 10,000 distinct CDR3 sequences, with 22% occurring only once. The source material was CD8+ T cells from blood. Receptors were obtained from a woman in her thirties or forties with multiple sclerosis. CDR3s include the opening cysteine and the closing phenylalanine or tryptophan. The D gene is left open where the match is weak. Rows may omit the clone size; those that give it use once, few, many or a size class.

j_call d_call clone_size v_call cdr3_length cdr3_aa cdr3_nt
TRBJ2-2 TRBD2 many TRBV9 15 CASSFRGGNTGELFF TGTGCCAGCAGCTTCCGGGGGGGGAACACCGGGGAGCTGTTTTTT
TRBJ1-5 - many TRBV6-1 14 CASSEWAGNQPQHF TGTGCCAGCAGTGAATGGGCAGGGAATCAGCCCCAGCATTTT
TRBJ2-7 - medium-sized TRBV10-2 16 CASSELTGFSSYEQYF TGCGCCAGCAGTGAGTTGACCGGGTTTAGCTCCTACGAGCAGTACTTC
TRBJ2-1 TRBD2 many TRBV10-2 12 CASTGAGGLEFF TGCGCCAGCACTGGGGCGGGGGGCCTAGAGTTCTTC
TRBJ2-1 - many TRBV3-1 15 CASSQVASAGNEQFF TGTGCCAGCAGCCAAGTGGCATCGGCGGGTAATGAGCAGTTCTTC
TRBJ2-5 TRBD2 - TRBV5-1 16 CASSLVASGGPETQYF TGCGCCAGCAGCTTGGTTGCTAGCGGGGGGCCAGAGACCCAGTACTTC
TRBJ2-3 TRBD2 many TRBV4-1 16 CASSFRTSGAQDTQYF TGCGCCAGCAGCTTTCGAACTAGCGGGGCACAAGATACGCAGTATTTT
TRBJ1-2 - medium-sized TRBV10-2 13 CASSETGGDGYTF TGCGCCAGCAGTGAGACCGGAGGTGATGGCTACACCTTC
TRBJ2-7 - many TRBV5-1 15 CASSFSPGSQYEQYF TGCGCCAGCAGCTTTTCCCCAGGGTCCCAATACGAGCAGTACTTC
TRBJ2-3 TRBD2 once TRBV20-1 15 CSASLAGGGIDTQYF TGCAGTGCTTCACTAGCGGGGGGAGGGATAGATACGCAGTATTTT
TRBJ2-3 - medium-sized TRBV4-1 14 CASSQVSGGDTQYF TGCGCCAGCAGCCAAGTTTCAGGGGGGGATACGCAGTATTTT
TRBJ2-7 - medium-sized TRBV9 13 CASSVSPSYEQYF TGTGCCAGCAGCGTTTCCCCATCCTACGAGCAGTACTTC
TRBJ2-2 - many TRBV3-1 14 CASSHPVAGGELFF TGTGCCAGCAGCCACCCCGTGGCCGGCGGGGAGCTGTTTTTT
TRBJ2-2 - once TRBV12-3/TRBV12-4 13 CASSFQGLGELFF TGTGCCAGCAGTTTTCAGGGGCTCGGGGAGCTGTTTTTT
TRBJ2-1 TRBD2 many TRBV6-1 13 CASTSGDYNEQFF TGTGCCAGCACTAGCGGGGACTACAATGAGCAATTCTTC
TRBJ2-2 TRBD2 many TRBV9 16 CASSDSLAGDTGELFF TGTGCCAGCAGCGACTCACTAGCGGGGGATACCGGGGAGCTGTTTTTT
TRBJ2-7 TRBD1 many TRBV7-2 17 CASSLGRRGRGLIEQYF TGTGCCAGCAGCTTAGGAAGGAGGGGCAGGGGGCTGATCGAGCAGTACTTC
TRBJ1-1 TRBD1 medium-sized TRBV5-1 14 CASSLRDRGPEAFF TGCGCCAGCAGCTTACGGGACAGGGGGCCAGAAGCTTTCTTT
TRBJ2-7 - many TRBV5-1 14 CASSWGAGVYEQYF TGCGCCAGCAGCTGGGGGGCCGGGGTCTACGAGCAGTACTTC
TRBJ1-2 - medium-sized TRBV5-6 13 CASSFREGFGYTF TGTGCCAGCAGCTTTCGTGAGGGGTTTGGCTACACCTTC
TRBJ2-3 TRBD2 medium-sized TRBV10-1 18 CASSDRGMTSGNADTQYF TGCGCCAGCAGTGATAGGGGCATGACTAGCGGGAATGCAGATACGCAGTATTTT
TRBJ2-7 - many TRBV29-1 10 CSVTSAEQYF TGCAGCGTGACGAGTGCCGAGCAGTACTTC
TRBJ1-2 - - TRBV4-1 15 CASSYNPQDNYGYTF TGCGCCAGCAGCTACAACCCTCAGGATAACTATGGCTACACCTTC